This T cell receptor (beta chain) was found in a study of regulatory T cells in long-lasting Graves disease. The table lists this clonotype with many counts. Its antigen remains unknown. Time point indicated: newly diagnosed GD, antithyroid drugs for less than 3 months. Following extraction of RNA from PBMCs, that RNA was used to make the TCR library. Graves' disease diagnosis relied on American Thyroid Association guidelines. Researchers made TCR beta libraries by using iRepertoire HTBI primers and running Arm-PCR on CDR3 regions. TCRdb called the multiplex PCR reads again in MiXCR, with one record for every CDR3 protein. Among under 250,000 distinct CDR3 sequences listed, just over 20% were seen once. Study outcomes and limitations: Persistent-disease Graves' patients showed less TCR diversity than new cases. Relative to new patients (around 1,000), persistent patients exhibited greater sharing of public clonotypes (approximately 2,800). The study found TRBV28, TRBJ1-2 and TRBJ2-5 favored in persistent disease.

The CDR3 is 15 amino acids. The germline V and J ends were trimmed by 4 bases and 0 bases, with 10 bases remaining between them. Germline V gene sequence: CDR1 MDHEN, CDR2 SYDVKM. The source material was peripheral blood mononuclear cells (PBMCs), sampled at new diagnosis, from a patient treated with antithyroid drugs. The sequence was obtained from a female donor with Graves disease. V is TRBV28 and J is TRBJ1-5; D is uncertain. The DNA for the CDR3 is TGTGCCAGCAGTTCACCTCAGACTAGCAATCAGCCCCAGCATTTT. Translation: CASSSPQTSNQPQHF.